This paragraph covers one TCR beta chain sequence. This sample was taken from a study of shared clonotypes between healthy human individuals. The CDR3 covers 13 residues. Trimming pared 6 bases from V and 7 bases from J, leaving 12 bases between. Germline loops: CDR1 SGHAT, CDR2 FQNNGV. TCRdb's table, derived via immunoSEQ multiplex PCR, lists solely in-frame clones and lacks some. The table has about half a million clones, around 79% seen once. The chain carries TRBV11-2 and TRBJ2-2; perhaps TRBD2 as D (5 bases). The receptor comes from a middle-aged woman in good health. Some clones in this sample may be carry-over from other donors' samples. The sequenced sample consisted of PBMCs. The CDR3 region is CASSWTLGGELFF. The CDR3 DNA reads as TGTGCCAGCAGTTGGACTCTGGGCGGGGAGCTGTTTTTT.